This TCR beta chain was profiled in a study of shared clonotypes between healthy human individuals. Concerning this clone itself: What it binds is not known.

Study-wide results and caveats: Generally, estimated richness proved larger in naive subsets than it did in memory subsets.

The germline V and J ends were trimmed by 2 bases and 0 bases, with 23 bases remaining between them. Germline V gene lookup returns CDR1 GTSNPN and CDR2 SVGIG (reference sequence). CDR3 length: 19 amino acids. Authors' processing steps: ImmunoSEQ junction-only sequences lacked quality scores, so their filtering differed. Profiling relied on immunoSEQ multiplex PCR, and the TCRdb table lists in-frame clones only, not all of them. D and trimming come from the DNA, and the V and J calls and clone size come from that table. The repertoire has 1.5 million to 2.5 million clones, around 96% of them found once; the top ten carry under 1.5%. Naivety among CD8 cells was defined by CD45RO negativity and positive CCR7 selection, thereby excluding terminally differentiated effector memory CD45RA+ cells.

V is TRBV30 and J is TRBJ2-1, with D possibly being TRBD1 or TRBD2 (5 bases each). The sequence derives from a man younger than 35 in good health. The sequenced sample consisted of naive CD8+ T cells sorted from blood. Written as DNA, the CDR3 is TGTGCCTGGAGTTTAACTACCCGGGACCTAGCCCGCTCCTACAATGAGCAGTTCTTC. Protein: CAWSLTTRDLARSYNEQFF.